These 18 T cell receptor beta chains came from one sample sequenced in a study of T cell responses to AZD1222 COVID-19 vaccine. Clones were read by immunoSEQ multiplex PCR, and TCRdb kept only the in-frame ones, dropping some. The profile shows roughly 100,000 clones, about nine tenths of them singletons. Sequences were derived from peripheral blood, sampled 28 days after the second AZD1222 dose. The receptors were gathered from an adult who received the AZD1222 COVID-19 vaccine.

V usage is TRBV11-1 and J usage is TRBJ2-7; D is undetermined. V was clipped by 4 bases and J by 12 bases, with 13 bases between them. This CDR3 has 11 residues. CDR1 and CDR2 (germline): SGHAT, FQDESV (reference sequence). CDR3 coding DNA: TGTGCCAGCAGCTATACGGCTGAGTTGTACTTC. This translates into CASSYTAELYF. The variable domain in full, completed from reference TRBV11-1 and TRBJ2-7, reads EAEVAQSPRYKITEKSQAVAFWCDPISGHATLYWYRQILGQGPELLVQFQDESVVDDSQLPKDRFSAERLKGVDSTLKIQPAELGDSAMYLCASSYTAELYFGPGTRLTVT.

The genes are TRBV7-2 and TRBJ2-4; no firm D call. V lost 4 bases, J lost 7 bases, and 8 bases lay in between. CDR1 SGHTA and CDR2 FQGNSA come from the germline V gene. The CDR3 is 12 amino acids. The CDR3 DNA reads as TGTGCCAGCAGCTCCAGTGGGAACATTCAGTACTTC. Residues: CASSSSGNIQYF.

V and J are TRBV27 and TRBJ2-1, with TRBD1 matching over 9 bases. From germline, CDR1 is MNHEY and CDR2 SMNVEV (reference sequence). J was trimmed by 6 bases and V by 5 bases; bases with no gene match: 8. CDR3 length: 15 residues. The CDR3 sequence is CASSPWTGAINEQFF. Written as DNA, the CDR3 is TGTGCCAGCAGTCCCTGGACAGGGGCAATCAATGAGCAGTTCTTC.

The chain couples TRBV4-1 to TRBJ1-1, with 7 bases identical to TRBD1. The CDR3 consists of 14 residues. V was clipped by 1 base and J by 4 bases; unmatched bases: 3. Germline values: CDR1 MGHRA, CDR2 YSYEKL. In DNA, the CDR3 is TGCGCCAGCAGCCAAGGCAGGGGGGCCACTGAAGCTTTCTTT. Translated, it gives CASSQGRGATEAFF.

The chain recombines TRBV18 with TRBJ2-5; D gene unclear. This CDR3 contains 11 residues. V was clipped by 1 base and J by 3 bases, with 0 bases between them. The germline gives CDR1 KGHSH, CDR2 LQKENI. CDR3 sequence: CASSPQETQYF. CDR3 nucleotides: TGTGCCAGCTCACCACAAGAGACCCAGTACTTC.

This chain connects TRBV9 to TRBJ2-3; D possibly matches TRBD1 or TRBD2 (5 bases each). V lost 0 bases and J lost 4, with 12 bases in between. CDR1 SGDLS and CDR2 YYNGEE come from the germline V gene. This CDR3 has 15 residues. The CDR3 protein is CASSVGWGLADTQYF. As DNA, the CDR3 is TGTGCCAGCAGCGTAGGGTGGGGGTTAGCAGATACGCAGTATTTT. The full variable domain, its missing parts supplied by reference TRBV9 and TRBJ2-3, is DSGVTQTPKHLITATGQRVTLRCSPRSGDLSVYWYQQSLDQGLQFLIQYYNGEERAKGNILERFSAQQFPDLHSELNLSSLELGDSALYFCASSVGWGLADTQYFGPGTRLTVL.

V is TRBV20-1 and J is TRBJ2-7; D not resolved. This CDR3 spans 15 amino acids. V gave up 3 bases and J gave up 1 base, with 16 bases separating them. CDR1 and CDR2 from the germline V gene are DFQATT and SNEGSKA (reference sequence). Here the CDR3 reads CSASGPGVGSYEQYF. The CDR3 nucleotides read TGCAGTGCTAGTGGCCCTGGGGTAGGGTCCTACGAGCAGTACTTC.

The chain combines TRBV14 with TRBJ1-2; 7 nucleotides match TRBD1. Losses at the gene ends were 1 base for V and 4 bases for J; bases not matched to a gene: 6. Germline CDR1 SGHDN, CDR2 FVKESK. The CDR3 has 15 amino acids. CDR3 DNA: TGTGCCAGCAGCCAAGGGCTGACAGGGTTCTATGGCTACACCTTC. Translating it yields CASSQGLTGFYGYTF.

The chain couples TRBV5-4 to TRBJ2-5; weak D call: TRBD1 (5 bases). The CDR3 length is 16 residues. Deletions cut 3 bases from V and 0 bases from J, with 15 bases between. Germline values: CDR1 SGHNT, CDR2 YYREEE (reference sequence). CDR3 in DNA: TGTGCCAGCAGCTCCCAGGGTAGGGGCCACCAAGAGACCCAGTACTTC. The encoded protein is CASSSQGRGHQETQYF.

This clone was seen a single time. The chain joins TRBV4-3 to TRBJ2-6; 12 positions match TRBD1. The V and J ends lost 4 bases and 2 bases, in that order; junction bases with no gene match: 3. The CDR3 extends over 17 amino acids. Germline V CDR1 and CDR2: LGHNA, YSLEER. CDR3 amino acids: CASSRGTGGPGANVLTF. The CDR3 bases are TGCGCCAGCAGCCGGGGGACAGGGGGCCCTGGGGCCAACGTCCTGACTTTC.

V is TRBV7-8 and J is TRBJ2-3, with D possibly TRBD2 on 7 matching bases. V was pared by 0 bases and J by 2 bases, with 9 bases between. The CDR3 is 15 residues long. The germline V gene encodes CDR1 SGHVS and CDR2 FQNEAQ. CDR3 loop: CASSLAGGPTDTQYF. CDR3 nucleotide sequence: TGTGCCAGCAGCTTAGCGGGGGGGCCCACAGATACGCAGTATTTT.

The V call is TRBV7-2, the J call TRBJ2-5; tentatively, D is TRBD2 (6 bases). The CDR3 sequence is 15 residues long. The germline CDR1 and CDR2 sequences are SGHTA and FQGNSA. V was shortened by 2 bases and J by 7 bases, with 17 bases between the two germline ends. In DNA, the CDR3 is TGTGCCAGCAGCTTAAGTCCCGGGGGTGGAGGGACCCAGTACTTC. Residues: CASSLSPGGGGTQYF.

This clone has a single count. The chain links TRBV13 to TRBJ1-6; D not certain. This CDR3 comprises 12 residues. From germline, CDR1 is PRHDT and CDR2 FYEKMQ (reference sequence). Trimming pared 5 bases from V and 9 bases from J, leaving 8 bases between. CDR3 DNA: TGTGCCAGCAGCCCCTCCCGTTCACCCCTCCACTTT. Translated, it gives CASSPSRSPLHF.

This clone was detected only once. V and J are TRBV14 and TRBJ2-7; D might be TRBD1 (5 bases). CDR3 length equals 15 residues. Between the trimmed V and J ends, which lost 4 bases and 2 bases, there was a span of 15 bases. Germline V lookup: CDR1 SGHDN, CDR2 FVKESK. CDR3 in amino acids: CASSPLSRVPYEQYF. The CDR3 DNA is TGTGCCAGCAGCCCCTTAAGCAGGGTACCCTACGAGCAGTACTTC.

This clone was seen only a few times. This chain links TRBV7-2 with TRBJ1-2; TRBD1 agrees at 9 bases. Germline V lookup: CDR1 SGHTA, CDR2 FQGNSA. V shed 4 bases and J 7 bases; nucleotides not matched to a gene: 10. The CDR3 totals 15 residues. DNA of the CDR3: TGTGCCAGCAGCTCCAGAACAGGGGGCGCGGGTGGCTACACCTTC. Protein product: CASSSRTGGAGGYTF. The variable domain in full, with the rest retrieved from reference TRBV7-2 and TRBJ1-2, is GAGVSQSPSNKVTEKGKDVELRCDPISGHTALYWYRQSLGQGLEFLIYFQGNSAPDKSGLPSDRFSAERTGGSVSTLTIQRTQQEDSAVYLCASSSRTGGAGGYTFGSGTRLTVV.

The gene calls are TRBV10-3 and TRBJ2-7; possibly TRBD1 or TRBD2 for D (6 bases each). V lost 5 bases to trimming and J lost 5 bases, with 16 bases between them. This CDR3 contains 14 residues. Germline CDR1 and CDR2: ENHRY and SYGVKD. The CDR3 sequence: CAISRAPGEDEQYF. CDR3 DNA sequence: TGTGCCATCAGTCGCGCACCAGGGGAGGACGAGCAGTACTTC.

The genes are TRBV6-6 and TRBJ2-2; D may be TRBD1 (6 bases). CDR1 and CDR2 (germline): MNHNY, SVGAGI (reference sequence). The CDR3 has 13 amino acids. Trimming pared 7 bases from V and 5 bases from J, leaving 11 bases between. CDR3 region: CASISQGTGELFF. The CDR3 DNA sequence: TGTGCCAGCATTTCCCAGGGGACCGGGGAGCTGTTTTTT.

The rearrangement uses TRBV6-5 and TRBJ2-7; 7 bases map to TRBD1. This CDR3 spans 14 amino acids. The ends lost 0 bases at V and 3 bases at J; junction bases unmatched: 2. Germline V lookup: CDR1 MNHEY, CDR2 SVGAGI. In DNA form, the CDR3 reads TGTGCCAGCAGTTACTCGAGACAGGGCTACGAGCAGTACTTC. It yields the protein CASSYSRQGYEQYF.